The 5 T cell receptor beta chains given below trace back to one sample, sequenced in a study of blood T cell repertoires in COVID-19. Clones were read by immunoSEQ multiplex PCR, and TCRdb kept only the in-frame ones, dropping some. The sample yields approximately 190,000 clones, about 80% seen once. The sequenced sample consisted of peripheral blood. The origin of the receptors is a man in his sixties with acute or convalescent COVID-19.

In this sample, this clone turned up a few times. V is TRBV19 and J is TRBJ1-5, with TRBD1 matching over 10 bases. The CDR3 runs 13 residues. With V trimmed by 5 bases and J by 12 bases, 7 bases remained unmatched. The V gene's germline CDR1 is LNHDA and CDR2 SQIVND (reference sequence). The CDR3 here is CASSFTGTGDQHF. The CDR3 nucleotides read TGTGCCAGTAGTTTCACCGGGACAGGGGACCAGCATTTT. Full variable domain (missing parts from reference TRBV19 and TRBJ1-5): DGGITQSPKYLFRKEGQNVTLSCEQNLNHDAMYWYRQDPGQGLRLIYYSQIVNDFQKGDIAEGYSVSREKKESFPLTVTSAQKNPTAFYLCASSFTGTGDQHFGDGTRLSIL.

V is TRBV7-2 and J is TRBJ1-3; D gene uncertain. The CDR3 totals 16 residues. Germline lookup yields CDR1 SGHTA and CDR2 FQGNSA. Trimming removed 2 bases at V and 4 bases at J, with 15 bases between. CDR3 nucleotides: TGTGCCAGCAGCTTATCCCCTGGAGGGCTCGGAAACACCATATATTTT. It is translated as CASSLSPGGLGNTIYF. Drawing the rest from reference TRBV7-2 and TRBJ1-3, the complete variable domain is GAGVSQSPSNKVTEKGKDVELRCDPISGHTALYWYRQSLGQGLEFLIYFQGNSAPDKSGLPSDRFSAERTGGSVSTLTIQRTQQEDSAVYLCASSLSPGGLGNTIYFGEGSWLTVV.

This chain uses TRBV5-1 with TRBJ2-5; 9 bases line up with TRBD2. Germline values: CDR1 SGHRS, CDR2 YFSETQ. This CDR3 comprises 14 residues. The trim removed 7 bases at V and 1 base at J, leaving 5 bases unmatched. The CDR3 DNA sequence: TGCGCCAGCGGAGGTAGCGGGGGCCAAGAGACCCAGTACTTC. It specifies CASGGSGGQETQYF. Together with reference TRBV5-1 and TRBJ2-5, the CDR3 gives the full variable domain: KAGVTQTPRYLIKTRGQQVTLSCSPISGHRSVSWYQQTPGQGLQFLFEYFSETQRNKGNFPGRFSGRQFSNSRSEMNVSTLELGDSALYLCASGGSGGQETQYFGPGTRLLVL.

The chain combines TRBV13 with TRBJ2-7; D perhaps matches TRBD1 (5 bases). V was shortened by 5 bases and J by 2 bases, with 16 bases between the two germline ends. Germline V gene data show CDR1 as PRHDT and CDR2 as FYEKMQ (reference sequence). This CDR3 is built from 15 residues. CDR3 loop: CASSARQTATYEQYF. In DNA form, the CDR3 reads TGTGCCAGCAGCGCCCGACAGACTGCCACCTACGAGCAGTACTTC. Complete variable domain (other parts from reference TRBV13 and TRBJ2-7): AAGVIQSPRHLIKEKRETATLKCYPIPRHDTVYWYQQGPGQDPQFLISFYEKMQSDKGSIPDRFSAQQFSDYHSELNMSSLELGDSALYFCASSARQTATYEQYFGPGTRLTVT.

The genes are TRBV7-2 and TRBJ2-1; 9 nucleotides match TRBD2. Germline-derived CDR1 and CDR2 are SGHTA and FQGNSA. The CDR3 loop spans 15 amino acids. V lost 7 bases and J lost 0; bases outside the gene matches: 4. CDR3 protein: CASTLAGSSYNEQFF. The CDR3 region has the DNA TGTGCCAGCACCCTAGCGGGGAGCTCCTACAATGAGCAGTTCTTC.